This entry concerns a single T cell receptor beta chain. PCR amplification relied on 60 Vbeta primers (plus 13 Jbeta primers). Clones were sequenced by immunoSEQ multiplex PCR, and TCRdb holds only the in-frame ones, with some missing. The table includes about 120,000 clones, 60% to 80% detected once. The CDR3 is 14 residues long. Trimming took off 3 bases at V and 2 bases at J, with 10 bases between the two ends. Germline V gene lookup returns CDR1 SEHNR and CDR2 FQNEAQ (reference sequence). The source of the sample is a study of cytomegalovirus exposure and HLA in healthy donors. The chain has TRBV7-9 and TRBJ2-5; unclear D gene. The receptor's source is a human donor in good health. Sequenced: PBMCs. CDR3 sequence reads: CASSLSAGQETQYF. CDR3 DNA sequence: TGTGCCAGCAGCTTGTCCGCAGGACAAGAGACCCAGTACTTC.